The clone carrying this T cell receptor (beta chain) was detected many times. The sample originates from a study of molecular identifiers for immune sequencing clone quantification. The CD8+CD4-CCR7+CD45RA+ phenotype defined the sorted naive CD8 T cells. The authors built bulk TCR libraries by previously described methods with listed TCR primers. A single record per CDR3 protein comes from TCRdb applying MiXCR to the PCR reads. There are a few hundred thousand distinct CDR3 sequences in the sample; roughly 24% occur only once, and about 0.71% lies in the top ten. The germline gives CDR1 LGHDT, CDR2 YNNKEL (reference sequence). V was clipped by 4 bases and J by 4 bases, with 8 bases between them. This CDR3 spans 12 amino acids.

The chain combines TRBV3-1 with TRBJ2-7, with D hard to call. The sequenced sample consisted of naive CD8+ T cells from blood, with Jurkat cell RNA spiked in. Stated subset: FACS-sorted CD8+CD4-CCR7+CD45RA+ naive T cells. The sequence was collected from a human donor in good health. Some libraries in this study had Jurkat cell RNA spiked in. CDR3 nucleotides: TGTGCCAGCAGCCCCGGTTGGTACGAGCAGTACTTC. This encodes CASSPGWYEQYF.